The TCR beta chain under discussion was sequenced for a study of control samples from healthy donors and cancer patients. The assay was immunoSEQ multiplex PCR, and TCRdb's table has in-frame clones only and misses some. The data contain more than 100,000 clones, approximately 92% of them singletons. This clone was recorded once. V was clipped by 6 bases and J by 1 base; unmatched bases: 6. From germline, CDR1 is SNHLY and CDR2 FYNNEI. The CDR3 has 14 amino acids. The source material was blood. The source is a man between 18 and 35 years old in good health. V and J are TRBV2 and TRBJ2-7; 7 nucleotides agree with TRBD1. The chain's CDR3 is CASRGVRGSYEQYF. The CDR3 region has the DNA TGTGCCAGCAGGGGGGTCAGGGGGTCCTACGAGCAGTACTTC.